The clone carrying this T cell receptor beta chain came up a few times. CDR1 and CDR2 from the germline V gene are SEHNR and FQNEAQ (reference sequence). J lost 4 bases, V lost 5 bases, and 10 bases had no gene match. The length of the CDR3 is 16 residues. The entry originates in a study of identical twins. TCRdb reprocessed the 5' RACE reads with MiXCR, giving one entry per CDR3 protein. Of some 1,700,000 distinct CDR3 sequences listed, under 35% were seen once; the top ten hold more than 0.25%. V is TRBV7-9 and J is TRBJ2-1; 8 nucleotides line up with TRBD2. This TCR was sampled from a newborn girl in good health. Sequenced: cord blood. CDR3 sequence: CASSPIPGTSYNEQFF. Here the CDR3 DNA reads TGTGCCAGCAGCCCAATCCCCGGGACTAGTTACAATGAGCAGTTCTTC.